This paragraph reports one T cell receptor beta chain. This sample is drawn from a study of shared clonotypes between healthy human individuals. Study in general: Donor ages ranged 18 to 49 years: a couple of women, three men.

Measured with immunoSEQ multiplex PCR; TCRdb has only the in-frame clones, and not every one. This table has millions of clones, 85% to 95% appearing once. V lost 5 bases and J 6 bases, leaving 20 bases between the germline ends. CDR1 is GTSNPN, CDR2 SVGIG, per germline (reference sequence). The CDR3 has 16 residues. Sequenced material: naive CD4+ T cells sorted from blood. Subset specified: CD45RA+ positively selected. The chain employs TRBV30 and TRBJ1-6; D is undetermined. This TCR derives from a man in his late teens or twenties in good health. The CDR3 DNA reads TGTGCCTGGGTGGGCGGACTCGGGATAGGTAATTCACCCCTCCACTTT. It yields the protein CAWVGGLGIGNSPLHF.